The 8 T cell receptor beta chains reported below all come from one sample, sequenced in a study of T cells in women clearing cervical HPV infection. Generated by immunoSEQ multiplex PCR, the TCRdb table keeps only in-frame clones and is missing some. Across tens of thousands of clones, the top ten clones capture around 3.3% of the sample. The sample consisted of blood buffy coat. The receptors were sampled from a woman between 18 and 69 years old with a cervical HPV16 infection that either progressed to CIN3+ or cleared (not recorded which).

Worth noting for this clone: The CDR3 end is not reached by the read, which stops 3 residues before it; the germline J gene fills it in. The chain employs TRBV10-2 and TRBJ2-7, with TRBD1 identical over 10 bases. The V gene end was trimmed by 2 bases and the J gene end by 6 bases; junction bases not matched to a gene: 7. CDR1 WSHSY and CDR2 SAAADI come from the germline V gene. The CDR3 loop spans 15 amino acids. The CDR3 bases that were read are TGCGCCAGCAGTGAGCCGGGACAGGGGATTGTCGAG. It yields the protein CASSEPGQGIVE. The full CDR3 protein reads CASSEPGQGIVEQYF.

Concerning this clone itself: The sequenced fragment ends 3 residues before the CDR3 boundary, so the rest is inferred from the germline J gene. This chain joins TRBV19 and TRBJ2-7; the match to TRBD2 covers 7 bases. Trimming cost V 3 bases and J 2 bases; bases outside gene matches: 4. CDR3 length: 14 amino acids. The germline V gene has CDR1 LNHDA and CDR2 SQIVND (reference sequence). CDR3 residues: CASSIGGGAYEQYF. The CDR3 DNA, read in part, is TGTGCCAGTAGTATCGGCGGGGGAGCCTACGAG.

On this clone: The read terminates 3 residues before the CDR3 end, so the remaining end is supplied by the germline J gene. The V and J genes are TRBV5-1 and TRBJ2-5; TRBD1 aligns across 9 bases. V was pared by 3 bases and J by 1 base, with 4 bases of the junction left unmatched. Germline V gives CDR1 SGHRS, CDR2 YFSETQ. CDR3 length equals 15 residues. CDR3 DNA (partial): TGCGCCAGCAGCTCGGGACAGGGCGGCCAAGAGACC. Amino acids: CASSSGQGGQET. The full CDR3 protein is CASSSGQGGQETQYF.

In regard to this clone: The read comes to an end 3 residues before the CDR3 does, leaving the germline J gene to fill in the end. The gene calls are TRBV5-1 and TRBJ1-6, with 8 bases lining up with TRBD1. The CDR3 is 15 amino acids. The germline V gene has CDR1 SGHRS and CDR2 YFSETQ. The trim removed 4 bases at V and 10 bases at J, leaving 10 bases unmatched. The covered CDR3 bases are TGCGCCAGCAGCCGGACAGGGCCCAGCGGGTCACCC. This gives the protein CASSRTGPSGSP. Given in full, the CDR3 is CASSRTGPSGSPLHF.

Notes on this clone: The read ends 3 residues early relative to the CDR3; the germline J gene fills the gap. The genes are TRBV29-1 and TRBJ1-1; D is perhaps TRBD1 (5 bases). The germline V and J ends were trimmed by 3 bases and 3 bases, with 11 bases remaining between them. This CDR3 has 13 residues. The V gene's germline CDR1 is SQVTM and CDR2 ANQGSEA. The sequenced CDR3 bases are TGCAGCGTTGAGGCGGGGGTAGACACTGAA. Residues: CSVEAGVDTE. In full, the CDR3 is CSVEAGVDTEAFF. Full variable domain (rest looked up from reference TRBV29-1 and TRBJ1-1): SAVISQKPSRDICQRGTSLTIQCQVDSQVTMMFWYRQQPGQSLTLIATANQGSEATYESGFVIDKFPISRPNLTFSTLTVSNMSPEDSSIYLCSVEAGVDTEAFFGQGTRLTVV.

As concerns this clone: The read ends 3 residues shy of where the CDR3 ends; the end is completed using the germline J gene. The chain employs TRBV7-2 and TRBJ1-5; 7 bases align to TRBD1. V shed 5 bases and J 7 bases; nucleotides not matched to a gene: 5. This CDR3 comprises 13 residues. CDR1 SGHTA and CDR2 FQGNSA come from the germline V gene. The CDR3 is CASSQTGNQPQHF. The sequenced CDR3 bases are TGTGCCAGCAGCCAGACAGGGAACCAGCCC. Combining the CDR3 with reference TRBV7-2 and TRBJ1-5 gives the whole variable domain GAGVSQSPSNKVTEKGKDVELRCDPISGHTALYWYRQSLGQGLEFLIYFQGNSAPDKSGLPSDRFSAERTGGSVSTLTIQRTQQEDSAVYLCASSQTGNQPQHFGDGTRLSIL.

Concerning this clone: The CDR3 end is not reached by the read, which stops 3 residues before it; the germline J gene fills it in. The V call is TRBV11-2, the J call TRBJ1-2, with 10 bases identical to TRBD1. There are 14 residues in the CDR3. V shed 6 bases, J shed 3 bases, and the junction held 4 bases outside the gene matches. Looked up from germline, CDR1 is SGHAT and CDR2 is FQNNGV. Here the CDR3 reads CASSRQGAYYGYTF. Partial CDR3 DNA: TGTGCCAGCAGTAGACAGGGGGCCTACTATGGC.

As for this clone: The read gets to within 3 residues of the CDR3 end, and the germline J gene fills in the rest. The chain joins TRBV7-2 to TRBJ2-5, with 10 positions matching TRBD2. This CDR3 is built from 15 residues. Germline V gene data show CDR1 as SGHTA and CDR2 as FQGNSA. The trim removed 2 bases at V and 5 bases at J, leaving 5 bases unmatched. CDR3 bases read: TGTGCCAGCAGCTTAAGCGGGAGGGCCGGGGAGACC. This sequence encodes CASSLSGRAGET. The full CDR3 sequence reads CASSLSGRAGETQYF.